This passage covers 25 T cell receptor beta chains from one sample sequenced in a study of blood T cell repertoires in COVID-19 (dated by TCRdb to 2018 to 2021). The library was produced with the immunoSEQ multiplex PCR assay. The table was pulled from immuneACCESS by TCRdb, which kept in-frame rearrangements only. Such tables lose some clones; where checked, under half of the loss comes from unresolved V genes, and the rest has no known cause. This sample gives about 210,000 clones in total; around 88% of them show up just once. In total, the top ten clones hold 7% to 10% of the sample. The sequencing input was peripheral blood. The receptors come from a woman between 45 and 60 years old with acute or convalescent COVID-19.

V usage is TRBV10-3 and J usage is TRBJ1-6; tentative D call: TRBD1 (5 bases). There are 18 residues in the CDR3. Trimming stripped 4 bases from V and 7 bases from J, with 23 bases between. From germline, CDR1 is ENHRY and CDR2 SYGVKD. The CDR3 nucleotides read TGTGCCATCAGTGGACAGCCAGGTCAGATGGGTGTGAATTCACCCCTCCACTTT. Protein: CAISGQPGQMGVNSPLHF.

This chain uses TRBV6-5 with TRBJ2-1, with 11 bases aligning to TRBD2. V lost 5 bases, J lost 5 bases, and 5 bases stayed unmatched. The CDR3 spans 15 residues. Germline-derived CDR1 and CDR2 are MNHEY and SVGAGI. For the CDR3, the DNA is TGTGCCAGCAGTACCCTAGCGGGAGGTCACAATGAGCAGTTCTTC. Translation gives CASSTLAGGHNEQFF.

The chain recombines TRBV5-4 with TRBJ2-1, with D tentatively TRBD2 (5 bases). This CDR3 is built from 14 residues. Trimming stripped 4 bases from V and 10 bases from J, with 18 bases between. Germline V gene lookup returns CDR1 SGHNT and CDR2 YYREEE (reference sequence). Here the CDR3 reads CASSQETRGDEQFF. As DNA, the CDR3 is TGTGCCAGCAGCCAGGAGACCCGGGGAGACGAGCAGTTCTTC.

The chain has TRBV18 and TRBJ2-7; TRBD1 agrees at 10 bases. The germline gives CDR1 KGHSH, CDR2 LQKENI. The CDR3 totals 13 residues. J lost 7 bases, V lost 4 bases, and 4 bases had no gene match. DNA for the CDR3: TGTGCCAGCTCACAGGACAGGGGGAGTGAGCAGTACTTC. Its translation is CASSQDRGSEQYF.

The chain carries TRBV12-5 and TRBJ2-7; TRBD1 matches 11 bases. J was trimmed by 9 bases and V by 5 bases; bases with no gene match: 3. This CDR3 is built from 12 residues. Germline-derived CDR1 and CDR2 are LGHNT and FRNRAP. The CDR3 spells CASGTDRGRQYF. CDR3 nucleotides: TGTGCTAGTGGTACGGACAGGGGGCGGCAGTACTTC.

CDR3 sequence reads: CASSKQLRDRGTEQYF. The CDR3 DNA reads as TGTGCCAGCTCAAAACAGCTCCGGGACAGGGGGACCGAGCAGTACTTC. The chain uses TRBV18 and TRBJ2-7, with TRBD1 identical over 11 bases. CDR1 is KGHSH and CDR2 is LQKENI in the germline V gene. This CDR3 is 16 amino acids long. Unmatched junction bases numbered 12, after V lost 5 bases and J lost 6 bases.

CDR3 nucleotide sequence: TGTGCCAGCAGTTCGAGTGGACAGGGGGGCAAATACGAGCAGTACTTC. It is translated as CASSSSGQGGKYEQYF. This chain joins TRBV28 and TRBJ2-7; 10 bases fit TRBD1. V shed 4 bases and J 4 bases; nucleotides not matched to a gene: 10. The CDR3 is 16 amino acids. Germline CDR1 reads MDHEN; CDR2 reads SYDVKM.

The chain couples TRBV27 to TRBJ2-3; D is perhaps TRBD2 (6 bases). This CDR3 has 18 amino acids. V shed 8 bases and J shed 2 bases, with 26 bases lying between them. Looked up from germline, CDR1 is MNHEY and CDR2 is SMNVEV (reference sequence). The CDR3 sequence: CASSSGFPGLLFTDTQYF. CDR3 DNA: TGTGCCAGCTCCTCCGGGTTTCCGGGACTCCTTTTCACAGATACGCAGTATTTT.

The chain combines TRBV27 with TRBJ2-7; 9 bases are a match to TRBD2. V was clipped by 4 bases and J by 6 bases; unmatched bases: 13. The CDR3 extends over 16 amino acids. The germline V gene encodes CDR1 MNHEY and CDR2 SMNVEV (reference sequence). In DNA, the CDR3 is TGTGCCAGCAGTTCGCTACTAGCGGGCCCTTCGGGCGAGCAGTACTTC. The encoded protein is CASSSLLAGPSGEQYF.

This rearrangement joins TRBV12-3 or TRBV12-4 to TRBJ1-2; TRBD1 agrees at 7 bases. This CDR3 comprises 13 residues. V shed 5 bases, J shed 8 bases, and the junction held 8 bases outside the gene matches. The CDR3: CASSRGQTGGYTF. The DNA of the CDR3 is TGTGCCAGCAGTCGGGGACAGACGGGGGGCTACACCTTC.

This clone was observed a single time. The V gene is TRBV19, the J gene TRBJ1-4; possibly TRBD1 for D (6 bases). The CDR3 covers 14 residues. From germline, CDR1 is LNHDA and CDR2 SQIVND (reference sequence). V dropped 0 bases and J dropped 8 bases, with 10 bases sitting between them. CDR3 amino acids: CASSIDPGEEKLFF. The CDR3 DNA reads TGTGCCAGTAGTATAGATCCAGGGGAAGAAAAACTGTTTTTT.

The DNA of the CDR3 is TGTGCCAGCGGTGGCAGTAATAATTCACCCCTCCACTTT. Translated, it gives CASGGSNNSPLHF. The chain has TRBV27 and TRBJ1-6; D uncertain. With 8 bases removed from V and 5 bases from J, the gap between germline ends came to 10 bases. The CDR3 extends over 13 amino acids. Germline CDR1 MNHEY, CDR2 SMNVEV (reference sequence).

This CDR3 reads CASSSQAGAQYF. The CDR3 nucleotides read TGTGCCAGCAGTTCTCAGGCCGGGGCGCAGTATTTT. The chain links TRBV27 to TRBJ2-3; the D gene is possibly TRBD2 (5 bases). Trimming took 4 bases from V and 10 from J, leaving 12 bases between them. There are 12 residues in the CDR3. The germline V gene encodes CDR1 MNHEY and CDR2 SMNVEV (reference sequence).

Here the CDR3 DNA reads TGTGCCAGCAGCCAAGGATACAGTCTGGGGTATAGCGGGTCGACTTTAGAGACCCAGTACTTC. This translates into CASSQGYSLGYSGSTLETQYF. The chain uses TRBV3-1 (or the pseudogene TRBV3-2) and TRBJ2-5, with TRBD2 identical over 7 bases. V lost 1 base and J lost 4; bases outside the gene matches: 24. This CDR3 comprises 21 residues. Germline values: CDR1 LGHDT, CDR2 YNNKEL (reference sequence).

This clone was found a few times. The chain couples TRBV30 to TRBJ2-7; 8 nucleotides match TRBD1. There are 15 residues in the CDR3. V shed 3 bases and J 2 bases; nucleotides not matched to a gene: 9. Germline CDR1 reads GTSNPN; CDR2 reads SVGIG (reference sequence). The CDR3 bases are TGTGCCTGGAGCACCTCCGGGACAGGCGCCTACGAGCAGTACTTC. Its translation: CAWSTSGTGAYEQYF. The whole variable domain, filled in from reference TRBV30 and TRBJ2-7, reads SQTIHQWPATLVQPVGSPLSLECTVEGTSNPNLYWYRQAAGRGLQLLFYSVGIGQISSEVPQNLSASRPQDRQFILSSKKLLLSDSGFYLCAWSTSGTGAYEQYFGPGTRLTVT.

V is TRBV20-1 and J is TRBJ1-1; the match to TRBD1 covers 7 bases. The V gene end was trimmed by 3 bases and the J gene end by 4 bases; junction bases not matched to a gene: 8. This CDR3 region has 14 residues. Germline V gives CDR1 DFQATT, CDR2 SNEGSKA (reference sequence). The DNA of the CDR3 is TGCAGTGCTAGTAAGACAGGGTCCTCCACTGAAGCTTTCTTT. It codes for CSASKTGSSTEAFF.

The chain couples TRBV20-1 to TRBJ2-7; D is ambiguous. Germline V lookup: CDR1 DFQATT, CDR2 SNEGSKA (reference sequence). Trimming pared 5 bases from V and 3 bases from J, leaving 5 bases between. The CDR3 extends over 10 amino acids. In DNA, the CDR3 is TGCAGTGCTGAGGACTACGAGCAGTACTTC. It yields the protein CSAEDYEQYF.

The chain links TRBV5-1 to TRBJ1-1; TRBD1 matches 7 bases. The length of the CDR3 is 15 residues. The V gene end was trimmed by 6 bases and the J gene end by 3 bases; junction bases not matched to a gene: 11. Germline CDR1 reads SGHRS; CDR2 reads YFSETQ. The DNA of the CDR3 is TGCGCCAGCACCTCTGCCCATCAGGGGGACACTGAAGCTTTCTTT. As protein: CASTSAHQGDTEAFF.

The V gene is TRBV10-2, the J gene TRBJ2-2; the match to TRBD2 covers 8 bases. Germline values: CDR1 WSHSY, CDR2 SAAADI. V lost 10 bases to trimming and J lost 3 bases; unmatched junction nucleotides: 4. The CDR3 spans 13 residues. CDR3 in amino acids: CAIALADTGELFF. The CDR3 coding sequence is TGCGCCATAGCACTAGCGGACACCGGGGAGCTGTTTTTT.

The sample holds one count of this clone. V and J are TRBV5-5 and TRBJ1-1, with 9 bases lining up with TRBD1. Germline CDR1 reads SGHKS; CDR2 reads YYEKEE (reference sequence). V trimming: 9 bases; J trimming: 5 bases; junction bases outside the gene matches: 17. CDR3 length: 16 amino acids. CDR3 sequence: CATYRDRVGWGTEAFF. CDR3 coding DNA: TGTGCCACCTACCGGGACAGGGTCGGCTGGGGAACTGAAGCTTTCTTT.

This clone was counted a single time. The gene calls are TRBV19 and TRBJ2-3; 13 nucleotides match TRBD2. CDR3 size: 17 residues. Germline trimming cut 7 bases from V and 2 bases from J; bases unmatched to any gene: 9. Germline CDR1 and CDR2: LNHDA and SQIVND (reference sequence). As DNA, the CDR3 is TGTGCCAGTAAGCGGGGGGGACTAGCGGGATCCACAGATACGCAGTATTTT. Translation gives CASKRGGLAGSTDTQYF.

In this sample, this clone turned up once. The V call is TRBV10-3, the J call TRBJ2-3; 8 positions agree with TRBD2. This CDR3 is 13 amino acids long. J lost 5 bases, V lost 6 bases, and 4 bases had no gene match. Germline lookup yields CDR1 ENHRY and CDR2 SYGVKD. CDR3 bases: TGTGCCATCAGGCAGACTAGCGAAGATACGCAGTATTTT. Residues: CAIRQTSEDTQYF.

The DNA for the CDR3 is TGTGCCAGCAGCGATCAGGGGGGACTGACGAACACTGAAGCTTTCTTT. Its translation is CASSDQGGLTNTEAFF. The chain joins TRBV11-2 to TRBJ1-1; 7 nucleotides match TRBD1. The CDR3 runs 16 residues. Germline CDR1 and CDR2: SGHAT and FQNNGV. Losses at the gene ends were 5 bases for V and 1 base for J; bases not matched to a gene: 10.

The DNA for the CDR3 is TGTGCCACCAGTGATTTCGCTAGCGGTTACACAGATACGCAGTATTTT. Translation: CATSDFASGYTDTQYF. This sequence joins TRBV24-1 and TRBJ2-3, with TRBD2 identical over 7 bases. CDR3 size: 16 residues. J gave up 2 bases and V 1 base, and 5 bases lay outside the gene matches. The germline gives CDR1 KGHDR, CDR2 SFDVKD.

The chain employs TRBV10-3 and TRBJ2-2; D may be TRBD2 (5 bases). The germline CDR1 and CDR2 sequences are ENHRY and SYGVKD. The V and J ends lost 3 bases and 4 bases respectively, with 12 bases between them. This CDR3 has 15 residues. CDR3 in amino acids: CAISDPGLSTGELFF. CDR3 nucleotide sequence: TGTGCCATCAGTGATCCTGGACTGTCCACCGGGGAGCTGTTTTTT.